The source of this T cell receptor (beta chain) is a study of cytomegalovirus exposure and HLA in healthy donors. Primers included in the PCR were 60 Vbeta and 13 Jbeta primers. This table comes from immunoSEQ multiplex PCR, and its TCRdb copy is limited to in-frame clones, with some not included. The table records 150,000 to 200,000 clones, about four fifths of them present only once. V lost 3 bases, J lost 6 bases, and 8 bases stayed unmatched. The length of the CDR3 is 14 residues. CDR1 and CDR2 (germline): SGHTA, FQGNSA. This clonotype originated in a man aged 25 to 40 in good health and CMV-seropositive. Material: PBMCs. V usage is TRBV7-2 and J usage is TRBJ2-7; TRBD2 matches 7 bases. This CDR3 is CASSFGGSTREQYF. The CDR3 bases are TGTGCCAGCAGCTTCGGCGGGAGTACCCGCGAGCAGTACTTC.